This T cell receptor (beta chain) was found in a study of blood T cell repertoires in COVID-19. About the study: Sites in the United States, Italy and Spain provided acute and convalescent COVID-19 samples.

Seattle researchers signed up patients amid active infection and tracked them longitudinally. CDR1 SGHRS and CDR2 YFSETQ come from the germline V gene. This CDR3 is 17 amino acids long. Trimming stripped 0 bases from V and 5 bases from J, with 20 bases between. In the original analysis: Reference gene primers were amplified, and this amplification served to estimate nucleated cell counts. Generated by immunoSEQ multiplex PCR, the TCRdb table keeps only in-frame clones and is missing some. For V, J and clone size, that table is used; D and trimming come from the DNA. In the table there are about 170,000 clones, about 85% of which are singletons.

The genes are TRBV5-1 and TRBJ2-5; D is possibly TRBD1 (6 bases). The TCR comes from an elderly woman with COVID-19, enrolled during active disease. Sequences were obtained from peripheral blood. CDR3 in DNA: TGCGCCAGCAGCTTGGGGGGGACGACAGGCGGAATGGAGACCCAGTACTTC. Its translation: CASSLGGTTGGMETQYF.